This TCR beta chain was sequenced for a study of blood T cell repertoires in COVID-19. Study background: Samples of COVID-19 (acute and convalescent) were obtained from the United States, Italy and Spain.

The CDR3 length is 15 residues. The germline gives CDR1 SGHDN, CDR2 FVKESK. V lost 4 bases and J lost 1; bases outside the gene matches: 4. Followed over time, Seattle patients had been enrolled while infection was active. In the original workflow: How many nucleated cells were present was estimated from reference gene primer amplification. Measured with immunoSEQ multiplex PCR; TCRdb has only the in-frame clones, and not every one. V, J and clone size were drawn from that table, and D and trimming were deduced from the DNA. The sample yields approximately 90,000 clones, nearly 80% seen once. Sequenced input: peripheral blood. This chain joins TRBV14 and TRBJ1-1; TRBD1 matches 9 bases. This TCR was recovered from an older man with COVID-19, enrolled during active disease. The CDR3 protein is CASSPTGGGNTEAFF. CDR3 DNA sequence: TGTGCCAGCAGCCCAACAGGGGGCGGGAACACTGAAGCTTTCTTT.